The T cell receptor beta chain under discussion was sequenced for a study of immune cell composition in non-small cell lung cancer. Findings and caveats of the study: Squamous carcinomas (around 80%) more often had tumour-associated clones >0.5% than adenocarcinomas (roughly 35%). Smoking pack-years did not significantly correlate with tumour TCR-beta clonality. Shared sequences between tumour-reactive and dominant in vivo clones were not proven. In adenocarcinoma, maximal tumour-associated clone frequency tracked TIL tumour reactivity.

Normal lung sampling was at least 3 cm from the tumour, as distant as possible. Germline V CDR1 and CDR2: SGHRS, YFSETQ. This CDR3 comprises 14 residues. Between the trimmed V and J ends, which lost 4 bases and 1 base, there was a span of 11 bases. Comment on this clone: Its antigen is not identified.

Produced via immunoSEQ multiplex PCR; TCRdb's table is partial and in-frame only. The sample has 3,000 to 4,000 clones, 70% to 75% seen once. This chain joins TRBV5-1 and TRBJ1-1, with D unclear. The sequence came from a human donor with non-small cell lung cancer. The material sequenced was non-adjacent lung tissue. CDR3 residues: CASSPREANTEAFF. The CDR3 nucleotides read TGCGCCAGCAGCCCGAGGGAGGCGAACACTGAAGCTTTCTTT.